This T cell receptor beta chain originates from a study of shared clonotypes between healthy human individuals. As for the study in general: Sampling drew on donors who were a couple of women and a few men aged 18 to 49. Study results and limitations: The four-donor shared clonotypes exceeded non-shared clonotypes in generation probability, with non-shared ones scoring lower. The study found approximately 5% of naive CD4 clonotypes shared across a few donors.

CD45RO-negative CD8 cells positively selected for CCR7 made up the naive population, which excluded terminally differentiated effector memory CD45RA+ cells. Germline V gene lookup returns CDR1 SEHNR and CDR2 FQNEAQ (reference sequence). V gave up 5 bases and J gave up 2 bases; unmatched junction bases: 12. The CDR3 covers 17 residues. Generated by immunoSEQ multiplex PCR, the TCRdb table keeps only in-frame clones and is missing some. The table has millions of clones, roughly 91% seen once. A word on this clone: Antigen specificity is unknown.

The receptor comes from a man younger than 30 in good health. Some clones in this sample may be carry-over from other donors' samples. What was sequenced was naive CD8+ T cells from PBMCs. The J gene is TRBJ2-3, the V gene TRBV7-9; 8 positions match TRBD1. The CDR3 reads CASSRRSTGDLTDTQYF. The DNA of the CDR3 is TGTGCCAGCAGCCGAAGATCGACAGGGGACCTCACAGATACGCAGTATTTT.